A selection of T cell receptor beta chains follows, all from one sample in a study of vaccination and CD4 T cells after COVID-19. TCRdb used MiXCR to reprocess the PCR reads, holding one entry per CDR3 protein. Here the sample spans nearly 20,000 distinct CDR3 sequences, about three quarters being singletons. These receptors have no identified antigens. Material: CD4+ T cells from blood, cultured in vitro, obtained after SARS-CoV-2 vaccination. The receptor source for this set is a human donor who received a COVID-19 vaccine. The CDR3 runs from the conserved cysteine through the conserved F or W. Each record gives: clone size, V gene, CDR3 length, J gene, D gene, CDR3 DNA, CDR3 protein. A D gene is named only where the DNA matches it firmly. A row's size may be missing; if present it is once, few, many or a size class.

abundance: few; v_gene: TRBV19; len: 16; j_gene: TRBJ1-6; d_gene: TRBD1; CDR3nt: TGTGCCAGTAGTCCGGGGACAGGGGCGATCAATTCACCCCTCCACTTT; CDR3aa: CASSPGTGAINSPLHF
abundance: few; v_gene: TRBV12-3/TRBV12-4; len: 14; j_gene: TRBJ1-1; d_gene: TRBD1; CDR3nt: TGTGCCAGCAGGGGACAGGGGCAGAACACTGAAGCTTTCTTT; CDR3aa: CASRGQGQNTEAFF
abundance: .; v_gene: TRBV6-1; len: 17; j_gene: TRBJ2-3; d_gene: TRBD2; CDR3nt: TGTGCCAGCAGTCTATTCGGACTAGCGGGGACCACAGATACGCAGTATTTT; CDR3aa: CASSLFGLAGTTDTQYF
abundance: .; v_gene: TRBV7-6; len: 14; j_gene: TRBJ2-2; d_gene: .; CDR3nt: TGTGCCAGCAGCTTTGCTATTGACACCGGGGAGCTGTTTTTT; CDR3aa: CASSFAIDTGELFF
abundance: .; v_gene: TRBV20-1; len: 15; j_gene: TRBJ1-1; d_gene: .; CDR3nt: TGCAGTGCTGGGAGGGGACCCTCTTTTGACACTGAAGCTTTCTTT; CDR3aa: CSAGRGPSFDTEAFF
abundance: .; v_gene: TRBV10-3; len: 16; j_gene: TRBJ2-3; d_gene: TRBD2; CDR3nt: TGTGCCATCAGTGGGTTCGTAGCGGGGGGCACAGATACGCAGTATTTT; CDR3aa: CAISGFVAGGTDTQYF
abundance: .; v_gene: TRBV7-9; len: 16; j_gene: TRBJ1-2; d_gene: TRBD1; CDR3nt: TGTGCCAGCAGCTTAGGGAATCAGGGGGAAGGATATGGCTACACCTTC; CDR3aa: CASSLGNQGEGYGYTF
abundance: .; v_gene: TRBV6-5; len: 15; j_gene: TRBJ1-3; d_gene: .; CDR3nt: TGTGCCAGCAGTTACTCGATGGCCTCTGGAAACACCATATATTTT; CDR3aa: CASSYSMASGNTIYF
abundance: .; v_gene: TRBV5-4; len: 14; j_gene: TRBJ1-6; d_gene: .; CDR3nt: TGTGCCAGCAGACCGAGCTCCTATAATTCACCCCTCCACTTT; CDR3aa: CASRPSSYNSPLHF
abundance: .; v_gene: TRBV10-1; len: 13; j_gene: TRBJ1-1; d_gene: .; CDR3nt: TGCGCCAGCAGTGAGTTCCCAGGGCCTGAAGCTTTCTTT; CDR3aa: CASSEFPGPEAFF
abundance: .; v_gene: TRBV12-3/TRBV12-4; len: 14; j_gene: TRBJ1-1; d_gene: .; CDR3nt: TGTGCCAGCACCTTAAGGGGGGCCGACACTGAAGCTTTCTTT; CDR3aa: CASTLRGADTEAFF
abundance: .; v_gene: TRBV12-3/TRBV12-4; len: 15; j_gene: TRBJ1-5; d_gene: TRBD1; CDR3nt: TGTGCCAGCAGGGGTGGACAGGATCGTCGTCAGCCCCAGCATTTT; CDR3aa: CASRGGQDRRQPQHF
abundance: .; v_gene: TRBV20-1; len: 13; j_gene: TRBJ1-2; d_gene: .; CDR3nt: TGCAGTGCTAGACGGGACAACACCTATGGCTACACCTTC; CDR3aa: CSARRDNTYGYTF
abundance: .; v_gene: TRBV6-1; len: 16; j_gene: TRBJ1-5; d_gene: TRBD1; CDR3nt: TGTGCCAGCAGGACGTCCGGGACAGGGGTCAATCAGCCCCAGCATTTT; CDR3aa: CASRTSGTGVNQPQHF
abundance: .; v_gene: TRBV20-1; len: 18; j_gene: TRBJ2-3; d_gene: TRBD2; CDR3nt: TGCAGTGCTACCATAGCGGGGGCCGGAGATATTTCCACAGATACGCAGTATTTT; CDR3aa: CSATIAGAGDISTDTQYF
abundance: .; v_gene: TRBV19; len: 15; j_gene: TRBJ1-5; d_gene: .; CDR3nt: TGTGCCAGTAGTATAACCGACAGGTCCAATCAGCCCCAGCATTTT; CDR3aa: CASSITDRSNQPQHF
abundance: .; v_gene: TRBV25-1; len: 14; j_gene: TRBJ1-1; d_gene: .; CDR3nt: TGTGCCAGCCGTAAGGGTAGGGGGAGGACTGAAGCTTTCTTT; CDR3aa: CASRKGRGRTEAFF
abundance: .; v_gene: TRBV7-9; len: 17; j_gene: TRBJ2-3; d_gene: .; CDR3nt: TGTGCCAGCAGCTCTATATTAGGTGGGGGGGCGGCAGATACGCAGTATTTT; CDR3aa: CASSSILGGGAADTQYF
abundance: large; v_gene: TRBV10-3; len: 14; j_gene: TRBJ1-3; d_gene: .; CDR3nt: TGTGCCATCTCAAGGGCCGGATCTGGAAACACCATATATTTT; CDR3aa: CAISRAGSGNTIYF
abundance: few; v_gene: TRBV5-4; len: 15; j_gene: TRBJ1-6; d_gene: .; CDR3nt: TGTGCCAGCAGCTTGGCCGAGGGAGGTAATTCACCCCTCCACTTT; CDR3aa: CASSLAEGGNSPLHF
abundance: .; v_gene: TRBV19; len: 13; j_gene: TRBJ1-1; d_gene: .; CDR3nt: TGTGCCAGTAGTATCTATTCGGACACTGAAGCTTTCTTT; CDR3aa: CASSIYSDTEAFF
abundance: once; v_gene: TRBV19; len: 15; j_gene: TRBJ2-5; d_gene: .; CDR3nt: TGTGCCAGTAGTATAGCGGCCCCTCGAAGAGAGACCCAGTACTTC; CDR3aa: CASSIAAPRRETQYF
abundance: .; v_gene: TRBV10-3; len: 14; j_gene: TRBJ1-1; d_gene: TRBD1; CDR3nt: TGTGCCACAAAAAGTATGACAGGGTCCACTGAAGCTTTCTTT; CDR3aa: CATKSMTGSTEAFF
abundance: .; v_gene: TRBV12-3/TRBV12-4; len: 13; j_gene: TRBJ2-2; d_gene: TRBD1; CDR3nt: TGTGCCAGCAGTGGACAGGGTTACGGGGAGCTGTTTTTT; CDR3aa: CASSGQGYGELFF
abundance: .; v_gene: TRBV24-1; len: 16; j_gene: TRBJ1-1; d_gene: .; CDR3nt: TGTGCCACCAGTGCCTCGGGGTGGGGTCCGAGAACTGAAGCTTTCTTT; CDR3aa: CATSASGWGPRTEAFF
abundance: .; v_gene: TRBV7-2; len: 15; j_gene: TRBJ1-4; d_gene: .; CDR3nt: TGTGCCAGCAGCCCCCAGACAGCGTCTAATGAAAAACTGTTTTTT; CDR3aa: CASSPQTASNEKLFF
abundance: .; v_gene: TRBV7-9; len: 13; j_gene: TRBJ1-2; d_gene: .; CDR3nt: TGTGCCAGCAGCTCAACAGGGTATTATGGCTACACCTTC; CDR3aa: CASSSTGYYGYTF
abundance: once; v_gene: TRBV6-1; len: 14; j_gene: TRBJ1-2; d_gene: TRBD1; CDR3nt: TGTGCCAGCAGCTGGACGGGGACAGAGGGTGGCTACACCTTC; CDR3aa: CASSWTGTEGGYTF
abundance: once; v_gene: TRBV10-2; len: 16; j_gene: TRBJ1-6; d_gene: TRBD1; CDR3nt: TGCGCCAGCAGCACCGGACAGGGTTTTAATAATTCACCCCTCCACTTT; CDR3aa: CASSTGQGFNNSPLHF
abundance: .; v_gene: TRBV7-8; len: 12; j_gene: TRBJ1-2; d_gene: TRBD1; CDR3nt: TGTGCCAGCAGCCGGGACAGGGTCGGCTACACCTTC; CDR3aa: CASSRDRVGYTF
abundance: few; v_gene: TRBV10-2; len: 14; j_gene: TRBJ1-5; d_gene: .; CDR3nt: TGCGCCAGCAGTGTAGGGTGGTGGAATCAGCCCCAGCATTTT; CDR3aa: CASSVGWWNQPQHF
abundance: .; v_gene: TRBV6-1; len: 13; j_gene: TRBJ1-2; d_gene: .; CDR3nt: TGTGCCAGCAGCAACGGGGGTGGCTATGGCTACACCTTC; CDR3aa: CASSNGGGYGYTF
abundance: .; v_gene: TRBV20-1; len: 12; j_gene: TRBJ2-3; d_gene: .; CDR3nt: TGCGGGGGAAGGGGATTCACAGATACGCAGTATTTT; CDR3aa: CGGRGFTDTQYF
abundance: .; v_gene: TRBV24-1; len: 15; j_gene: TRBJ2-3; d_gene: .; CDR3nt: TGTGCCACCAGTGACCAACAGGATTTCACAGATACGCAGTATTTT; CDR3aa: CATSDQQDFTDTQYF
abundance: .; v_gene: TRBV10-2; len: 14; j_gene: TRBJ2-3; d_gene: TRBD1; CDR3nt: TGCGCCAGCACCCCCGGGACAGGGCCGGATACGCAGTATTTT; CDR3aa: CASTPGTGPDTQYF